This T cell receptor (beta chain) appears in the sequencing data of a study of blood T cell repertoires in COVID-19. Across the study: Samples of COVID-19 (acute and convalescent) were obtained from the United States, Italy and Spain. T cells, B-cell-depleted T cells, or PBMCs supplied cDNA or gDNA.

J was trimmed by 5 bases and V by 5 bases; bases with no gene match: 9. CDR1 SGHTA and CDR2 FQGTGA come from the germline V gene. This CDR3 contains 15 residues. Original data processing: By means of reference gene primer amplification, nucleated cell counts were estimated. Data came from immunoSEQ multiplex PCR; TCRdb stores just in-frame clones and leaves some out. V and J calls and clone size come straight from that table; D and trimming were deduced from the DNA. The repertoire holds 70,000 to 85,000 clones, with around 80% as singletons. The source of this sequence is a man older than 75 with active or convalescent COVID-19. V is TRBV7-3 and J is TRBJ2-5; 9 bases fit TRBD2. Sample: peripheral blood. The CDR3 loop reads CASSPQAGGMETQYF. The CDR3 DNA is TGTGCCAGCAGCCCCCAGGCGGGGGGGATGGAGACCCAGTACTTC.